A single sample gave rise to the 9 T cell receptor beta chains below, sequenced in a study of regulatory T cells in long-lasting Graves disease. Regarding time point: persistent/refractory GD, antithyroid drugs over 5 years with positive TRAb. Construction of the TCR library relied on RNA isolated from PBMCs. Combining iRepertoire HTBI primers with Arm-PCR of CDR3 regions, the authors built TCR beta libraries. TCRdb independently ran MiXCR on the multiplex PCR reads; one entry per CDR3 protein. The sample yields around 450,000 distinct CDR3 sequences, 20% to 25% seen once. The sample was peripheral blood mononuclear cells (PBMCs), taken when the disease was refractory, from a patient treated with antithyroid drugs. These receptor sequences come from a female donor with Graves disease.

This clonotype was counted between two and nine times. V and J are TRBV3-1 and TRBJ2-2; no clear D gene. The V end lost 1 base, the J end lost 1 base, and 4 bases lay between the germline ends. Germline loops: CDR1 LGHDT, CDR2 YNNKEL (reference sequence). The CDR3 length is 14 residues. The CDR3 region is CASSQVVNTGELFF. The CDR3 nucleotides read TGTGCCAGCAGCCAAGTGGTGAACACCGGGGAGCTGTTTTTT.

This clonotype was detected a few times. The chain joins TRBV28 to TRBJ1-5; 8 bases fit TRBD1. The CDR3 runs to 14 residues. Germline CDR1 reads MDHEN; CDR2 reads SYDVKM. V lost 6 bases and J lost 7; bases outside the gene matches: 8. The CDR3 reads CASRVGQDVQPQHF. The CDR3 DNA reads TGTGCCAGCAGGGTGGGACAGGATGTACAGCCCCAGCATTTT.

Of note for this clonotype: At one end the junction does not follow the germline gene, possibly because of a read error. CDR3 region: CASSLVGAGELLF. In DNA, the CDR3 is TGTGCCAGCAGTTTAGTAGGGGCCGGGGAGCTGCTTTTT. This chain uses TRBV12-3 or TRBV12-4 with TRBJ2-2, with D perhaps assigned TRBD1 or TRBD2 (5 bases each). The CDR3 covers 13 residues.

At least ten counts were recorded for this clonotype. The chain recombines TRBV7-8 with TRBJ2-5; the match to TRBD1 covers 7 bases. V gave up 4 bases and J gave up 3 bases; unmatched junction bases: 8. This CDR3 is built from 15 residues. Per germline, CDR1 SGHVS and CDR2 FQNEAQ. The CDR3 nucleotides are TGTGCCAGCAGCTCAGAATCCGGGACAGAAGAGACCCAGTACTTC. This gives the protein CASSSESGTEETQYF.

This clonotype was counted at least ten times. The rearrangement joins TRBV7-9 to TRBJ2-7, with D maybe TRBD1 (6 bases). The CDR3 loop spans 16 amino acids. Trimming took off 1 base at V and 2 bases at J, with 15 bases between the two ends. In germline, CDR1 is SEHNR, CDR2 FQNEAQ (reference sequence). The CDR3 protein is CASSLGSGQRPYEQYF. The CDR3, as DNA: TGTGCCAGCAGCTTAGGCAGCGGACAGCGCCCCTACGAGCAGTACTTC.

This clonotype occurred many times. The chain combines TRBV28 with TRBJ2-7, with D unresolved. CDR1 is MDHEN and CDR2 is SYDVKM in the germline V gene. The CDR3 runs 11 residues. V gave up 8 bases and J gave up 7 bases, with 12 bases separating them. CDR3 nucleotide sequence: TGTGCCAGCTGGAACCTGCGGGAGCAGTACTTC. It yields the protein CASWNLREQYF.

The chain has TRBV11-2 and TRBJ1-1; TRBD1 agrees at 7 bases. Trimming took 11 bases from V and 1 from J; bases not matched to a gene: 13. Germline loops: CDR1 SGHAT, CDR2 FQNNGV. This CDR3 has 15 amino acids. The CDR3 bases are TGTGCCGGTCAGGGGGGAATGGGGAAGAACACTGAAGCTTTCTTT. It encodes CAGQGGMGKNTEAFF.

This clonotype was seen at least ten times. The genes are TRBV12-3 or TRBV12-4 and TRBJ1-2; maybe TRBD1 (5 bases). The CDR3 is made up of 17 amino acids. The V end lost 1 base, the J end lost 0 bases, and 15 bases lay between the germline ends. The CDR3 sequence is CASSLGFAGRSNYGYTF. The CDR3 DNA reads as TGTGCCAGCAGTTTAGGGTTCGCAGGGCGGTCTAACTATGGCTACACCTTC.

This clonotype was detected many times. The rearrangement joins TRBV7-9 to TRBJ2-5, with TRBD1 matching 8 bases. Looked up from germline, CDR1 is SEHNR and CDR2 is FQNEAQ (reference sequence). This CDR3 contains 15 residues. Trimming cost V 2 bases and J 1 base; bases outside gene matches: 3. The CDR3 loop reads CASSLTGTGQETQYF. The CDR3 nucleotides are TGTGCCAGCAGCTTAACTGGGACAGGCCAAGAGACCCAGTACTTC.